One sample yielded the 17 T cell receptor beta chains listed below, sequenced in a study of control samples from healthy donors and cancer patients. Sequencing was performed with immunoSEQ multiplex PCR; in TCRdb, only in-frame clones are kept and a portion is missing. The sample gives 130,000 or so clones, about 90% of which show up once; about 7.6% is in the top ten. Input material: blood. The receptors stem from a man in his late teens or twenties in good health.

The chain combines TRBV7-3 with TRBJ2-7; the D call may be TRBD1 or TRBD2 (5 bases each). Germline V gene data show CDR1 as SGHTA and CDR2 as FQGTGA. The V end was cut by 5 bases, the J end by 4 bases, with 15 bases between. CDR3 length equals 14 residues. CDR3 coding DNA: TGTGCCAGCAGCGTTCGGGACCGAGGTTACGAGCAGTACTTC. This sequence encodes CASSVRDRGYEQYF. The whole variable domain, filled in from reference TRBV7-3 and TRBJ2-7, reads GAGVSQTPSNKVTEKGKYVELRCDPISGHTALYWYRQSLGQGPEFLIYFQGTGAADDSGLPNDRFFAVRPEGSVSTLKIQRTERGDSAVYLCASSVRDRGYEQYFGPGTRLTVT.

The rearrangement uses TRBV28 and TRBJ1-5; the match to TRBD1 covers 8 bases. The CDR3 runs 14 residues. J was trimmed by 5 bases and V by 2 bases; bases with no gene match: 2. Germline V lookup: CDR1 MDHEN, CDR2 SYDVKM. This CDR3 is CASSLPDRDQPQHF. CDR3 in DNA: TGTGCCAGCAGTTTACCGGACAGGGATCAGCCCCAGCATTTT.

J is TRBJ2-7 and V is TRBV7-2, with D possibly being TRBD1 or TRBD2 (5 bases each). From germline, CDR1 is SGHTA and CDR2 FQGNSA. The CDR3 has 15 amino acids. V was pared by 5 bases and J by 2 bases, with 16 bases between. The DNA for the CDR3 is TGTGCCAGCAGCCCGACCCGGGACCAACCCTACGAGCAGTACTTC. Protein product: CASSPTRDQPYEQYF.

J is TRBJ1-1 and V is TRBV13; a possible D gene is TRBD1 (6 bases). Germline V gene lookup returns CDR1 PRHDT and CDR2 FYEKMQ (reference sequence). The CDR3 extends over 12 amino acids. V lost 1 base and J lost 7, with 7 bases in between. CDR3 loop: CASSLAGVEAFF. The DNA of the CDR3 is TGTGCCAGCAGCTTAGCAGGGGTTGAAGCTTTCTTT.

CDR3 sequence: CASSSGTNYGYTF. CDR3 nucleotide sequence: TGTGCCAGCAGCTCCGGGACCAACTATGGCTACACCTTC. V is TRBV11-1 and J is TRBJ1-2, with D possibly being TRBD1 (5 bases). The V end lost 4 bases, the J end lost 2 bases, and 8 bases lay between the germline ends. Germline-derived CDR1 and CDR2 are SGHAT and FQDESV (reference sequence). There are 13 residues in the CDR3.

The chain joins TRBV6-1 to TRBJ2-4, with D perhaps TRBD1 (5 bases). This CDR3 spans 17 amino acids. CDR1 and CDR2 (germline): MNHNS, SASEGT. V was shortened by 4 bases and J by 0 bases, with 16 bases between the two germline ends. The CDR3 nucleotides read TGTGCCAGCAGTGTGGAGTTCGACAGCCTAGCCAAAAACATTCAGTACTTC. Translated: CASSVEFDSLAKNIQYF.

This chain links TRBV10-1 with TRBJ1-1; TRBD1 might be the D (6 bases). The germline gives CDR1 WNHNN, CDR2 SYGVQD (reference sequence). Trimming removed 3 bases at V and 8 bases at J, with 7 bases between. CDR3 length: 11 amino acids. Written as DNA, the CDR3 is TGCGCCAGCAGTGACGGACAGGAAGCTTTCTTT. Translated, it gives CASSDGQEAFF.

This chain connects TRBV19 to TRBJ2-2; no definite D call. Trimming cost V 6 bases and J 4 bases, with 3 bases left between them. The CDR3 consists of 11 residues. The germline CDR1 and CDR2 sequences are LNHDA and SQIVND (reference sequence). The CDR3 DNA sequence: TGTGCCAGTAGGAGCACCGGGGAGCTGTTTTTT. Translating it yields CASRSTGELFF.

V gene TRBV5-6 combines with J gene TRBJ2-5, with a possible D match to TRBD2 (5 bases). Trimming removed 5 bases at V and 1 base at J, with 18 bases between. Germline values: CDR1 SGHDT, CDR2 YYEEEE. The length of the CDR3 is 16 residues. The CDR3 loop reads CASREVGRPFQETQYF. As DNA, the CDR3 is TGTGCCAGCAGGGAGGTAGGGAGACCTTTCCAAGAGACCCAGTACTTC. Filled out from reference TRBV5-6 and TRBJ2-5, the complete variable domain reads DAGVTQSPTHLIKTRGQQVTLRCSPKSGHDTVSWYQQALGQGPQFIFQYYEEEERQRGNFPDRFSGHQFPNYSSELNVNALLLGDSALYLCASREVGRPFQETQYFGPGTRLLVL.

The chain carries TRBV13 and TRBJ2-7; 7 nucleotides line up with TRBD1. V was pared by 9 bases and J by 6 bases, with 8 bases of the junction left unmatched. Per germline, CDR1 PRHDT and CDR2 FYEKMQ (reference sequence). The CDR3 consists of 12 residues. The CDR3 is CASGTATSEQYF. Written as DNA, the CDR3 is TGTGCCAGTGGGACAGCAACCAGCGAGCAGTACTTC.

For this clone: A junction boundary mismatches the germline segment, possibly from a read error. Other DNA sequences in the same sample also yield this CDR3. CDR3 sequence: CAISESSSGSYEQYF. The DNA of the CDR3 is TGCGCCATCAGTGAGTCGAGTAGCGGGTCGTACGAGCAGTACTTC. The rearrangement uses TRBV10-3 and TRBJ2-7; 7 bases match TRBD2. This CDR3 is 15 amino acids long. Germline CDR1 reads ENHRY; CDR2 reads SYGVKD.

This chain uses TRBV11-2 with TRBJ1-3; D is possibly TRBD1 (5 bases). Trimming shortened V by 1 base and J by 4 bases, and 14 bases separated the two germline ends. The CDR3 is 16 amino acids. CDR1 and CDR2 from the germline V gene are SGHAT and FQNNGV. CDR3 sequence reads: CASSLGAGLTGNTIYF. In nucleotides, the CDR3 is TGTGCCAGCAGCTTAGGCGCAGGGCTTACGGGAAACACCATATATTTT.

The count of this clone is one. The chain links TRBV27 to TRBJ2-1, with TRBD1 matching over 8 bases. Germline assignment: CDR1 MNHEY and CDR2 SMNVEV (reference sequence). The CDR3 is 13 amino acids. V trimming: 3 bases; J trimming: 9 bases; junction bases outside the gene matches: 4. The DNA of the CDR3 is TGTGCCAGCAGTTTTAGGGGGACAGGTGAGCAGTTCTTC. It specifies CASSFRGTGEQFF.

The chain employs TRBV7-9 and TRBJ2-7; TRBD2 is a possible D gene (7 bases). V was cut by 4 bases and J by 5 bases, with 15 bases left in between. The CDR3 is 14 residues long. In germline, CDR1 is SEHNR, CDR2 FQNEAQ (reference sequence). The CDR3 loop is CASSSTPGGDEQYF. The CDR3 DNA sequence: TGTGCCAGCAGCTCCACGCCGGGGGGCGACGAGCAGTACTTC.

This chain uses TRBV5-1 with TRBJ1-2, with D tentatively TRBD1 (5 bases). Germline V gives CDR1 SGHRS, CDR2 YFSETQ. The CDR3 covers 15 residues. V lost 4 bases and J 4 bases, leaving 17 bases between the germline ends. CDR3 sequence reads: CASSPGGGNGYGYTF. The DNA of the CDR3 is TGCGCCAGCAGCCCTGGGGGGGGAAATGGCTATGGCTACACCTTC.

V and J are TRBV19 and TRBJ1-2; D ambiguous. The CDR3 covers 14 residues. Germline values: CDR1 LNHDA, CDR2 SQIVND (reference sequence). Trimming stripped 7 bases from V and 0 bases from J, with 12 bases between. The CDR3 nucleotides are TGTGCCAGTACCCAGAGTTCCGCTAACTATGGCTACACCTTC. Translating gives CASTQSSANYGYTF.

V usage is TRBV7-9 and J usage is TRBJ2-3; 7 nucleotides agree with TRBD2. Germline values: CDR1 SEHNR, CDR2 FQNEAQ (reference sequence). V lost 5 bases and J lost 6; bases outside the gene matches: 11. This CDR3 is 15 amino acids long. CDR3 sequence: CASSHRTGGVDTQYF. For the CDR3, the DNA is TGTGCCAGCAGCCACCGGACTGGGGGGGTGGATACGCAGTATTTT.